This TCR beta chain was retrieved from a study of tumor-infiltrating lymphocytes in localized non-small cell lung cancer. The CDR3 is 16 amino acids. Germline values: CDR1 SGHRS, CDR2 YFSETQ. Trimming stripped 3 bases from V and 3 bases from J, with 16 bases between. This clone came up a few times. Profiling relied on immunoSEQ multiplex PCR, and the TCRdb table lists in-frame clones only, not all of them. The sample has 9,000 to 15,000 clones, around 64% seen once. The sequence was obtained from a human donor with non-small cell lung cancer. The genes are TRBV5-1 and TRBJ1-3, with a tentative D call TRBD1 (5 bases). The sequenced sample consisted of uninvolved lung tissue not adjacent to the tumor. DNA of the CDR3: TGCGCCAGCAGCTGGACCACGGGGCTCGGTGGAAACACCATATATTTT. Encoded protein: CASSWTTGLGGNTIYF.